These T cell receptor beta chains were read from a single sample in a study of blood T cells in healthy people across ages. From the 5' RACE reads, TCRdb called clonotypes with MiXCR, one entry per CDR3 protein. The table records around 1,500,000 distinct CDR3 sequences, 40% to 50% of them present only once. Sequencing was done on a sample of blood. The receptor set was obtained from a woman younger than 30 in good health. CDR3s include the opening cysteine and the closing phenylalanine or tryptophan. Some rows mark clone size as missing; the rest say once, few, many or name a class of expanded clone.

V	J	size	CDR3
TRBV21-1	TRBJ2-7	-	CASSKGGGQGTGEQYF
TRBV11-2	TRBJ1-2	-	CASCLLQGHGYTF
TRBV4-1	TRBJ2-1	-	CASSPRGATSGTSNEQFF
TRBV18	TRBJ1-6	-	CASSPNSNSPLHF
TRBV29-1	TRBJ2-5	few	CSVGRGRGNSETQYF
TRBV20-1	TRBJ1-5	few	CSAARGIQPQHF
TRBV20-1	TRBJ2-3	few	CSASRGLAVGTDTQYF
TRBV28	TRBJ2-7	-	CATQRTGPTYEQYF
TRBV20-1	TRBJ2-7	many	CSARDGTVSYEQYF
TRBV12-3/TRBV12-4	TRBJ1-5	-	CASSLGGPSNQPQHF
TRBV6-5	TRBJ2-5	-	CASSSRGVEYF